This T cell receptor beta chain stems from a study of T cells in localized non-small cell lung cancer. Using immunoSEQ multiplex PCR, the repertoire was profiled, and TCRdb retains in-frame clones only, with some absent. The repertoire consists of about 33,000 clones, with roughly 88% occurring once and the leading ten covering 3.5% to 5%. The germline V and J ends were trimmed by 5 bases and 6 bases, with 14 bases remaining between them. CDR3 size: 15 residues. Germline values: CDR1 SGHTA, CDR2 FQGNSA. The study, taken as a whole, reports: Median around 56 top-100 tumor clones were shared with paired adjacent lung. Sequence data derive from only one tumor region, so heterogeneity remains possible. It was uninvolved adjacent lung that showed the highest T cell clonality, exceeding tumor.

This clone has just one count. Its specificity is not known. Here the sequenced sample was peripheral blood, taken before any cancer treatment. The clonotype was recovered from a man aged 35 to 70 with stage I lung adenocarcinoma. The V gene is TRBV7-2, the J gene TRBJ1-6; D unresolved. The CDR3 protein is CASSHVRVGNSPLHF. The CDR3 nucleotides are TGTGCCAGCAGCCACGTGAGGGTGGGTAATTCACCCCTCCACTTT.